This T cell receptor beta chain was retrieved from a study of T cell responses to AZD1222 COVID-19 vaccine. In the study overall: Second-dose recipients at about 4 or about 12 weeks were treated as one pooled group. Findings and caveats of the study: Just a handful of AZD1222 recipients were seropositive at baseline. The study found vaccine-associated CD4 TCRs spanning spike, dominant at 160-218 and 743-854. The sample set comprised mostly white British donors with more females, and clonal diversity was possibly underestimated.

Produced via immunoSEQ multiplex PCR; TCRdb's table is partial and in-frame only. This table holds over 100,000 clones, almost 85% found once. With regard to this clone: Its antigen is not identified.

V lost 7 bases to trimming and J lost 6 bases; unmatched junction nucleotides: 11. Germline CDR1 is SQVTM and CDR2 is ANQGSEA. CDR3 length: 15 residues. The sequence derives from an adult in good health. The sample was peripheral blood, taken on day 0 of AZD1222 vaccination. The rearrangement links TRBV29-1 to TRBJ2-2; TRBD1 matches 10 bases. CDR3 sequence: CSAAGTGDRPGELFF. CDR3 in DNA: TGCAGCGCGGCCGGGACAGGGGATCGTCCCGGGGAGCTGTTTTTT.